Listed below are T cell receptor beta chains from one sample, sequenced in a study of cytomegalovirus exposure and HLA in healthy donors. Profiled with immunoSEQ multiplex PCR; TCRdb holds only in-frame clones, not every one. The data show under 200,000 clones, around 80% seen once. The sample was PBMCs. Receptor source: a man in his forties in good health and CMV-seronegative. Each CDR3 is given with its conserved first and last residue. The D gene is left open where the match is weak. Clone size is shown for a subset of rows, as once, few, many or a class of expanded clone.

J gene,D gene,clone size,CDR3 length,V gene,CDR3 DNA,CDR3 protein
TRBJ2-1,TRBD2,once,15,TRBV5-1,TGCGCCAGCAGCTTTGAGCTAGCGGGAAACAATGAGCAGTTCTTC,CASSFELAGNNEQFF
TRBJ1-2,.,few,16,TRBV27,TGTGCCAGCAGTTTTTTAGGCGGCAGGGGATCGATTGGCTACACCTTC,CASSFLGGRGSIGYTF
TRBJ2-5,.,.,13,TRBV7-9,TGTGCCAGCAGCCCGACTAGTTCTGAGACCCAGTACTTC,CASSPTSSETQYF
TRBJ1-2,.,.,12,TRBV6-1,TGTGCCAGCAGTGAATGGGGGGGCGGCTACACCTTC,CASSEWGGGYTF
TRBJ2-5,.,.,14,TRBV6-5,TGTGCCAGCAGTTTACGGACAGCTCAAGAGACCCAGTACTTC,CASSLRTAQETQYF
TRBJ1-5,TRBD1,.,18,TRBV15,TGTGCCACCAGCACGGACAGGCTCAGTGTTACGAGCAATCAGCCCCAGCATTTT,CATSTDRLSVTSNQPQHF
TRBJ2-1,TRBD2,.,15,TRBV7-3,TGTGCCAGCAGTTTAACACTAGCGGGAAACAATGAGCAGTTCTTC,CASSLTLAGNNEQFF
TRBJ2-7,TRBD2,.,17,TRBV5-1,TGCGCCAGCAGCTTGGAGGCCATAGCGGGAGGGTGGGAAGAGCAGTACTTC,CASSLEAIAGGWEEQYF
TRBJ2-1,.,.,17,TRBV7-8,TGTGCCAGCAGCGAGGGGGGTCTCCGGGAGGCTTACAATGAGCAGTTCTTC,CASSEGGLREAYNEQFF
TRBJ1-5,.,.,14,TRBV10-3,TGTGCCATCAGAGCGGGATTAAGCAATCAGCCCCAGCATTTT,CAIRAGLSNQPQHF
TRBJ1-5,TRBD1,.,16,TRBV28,TGTGCCAGCAGCCCCGACTATACAGGGGAAAATCAGCCCCAGCATTTT,CASSPDYTGENQPQHF
TRBJ2-7,.,.,13,TRBV29-1,TGCAGCGTTGAGGGGGCTAGGGTGGGCGAGCAGTACTTC,CSVEGARVGEQYF
TRBJ1-3,.,.,14,TRBV4-2,TGTGCCAGCAGCCAGATAGGGGATGGAAACACCATATATTTT,CASSQIGDGNTIYF
TRBJ2-7,.,.,14,TRBV5-6,TGTGCCAGCAGGCAACTGGGGCAGTCCTACGAGCAGTACTTC,CASRQLGQSYEQYF
TRBJ2-1,TRBD2,.,15,TRBV27,TGTGCCAGCAGTTTGGGCGGGAGCTCCACCAATGAGCAGTTCTTC,CASSLGGSSTNEQFF
TRBJ2-7,TRBD1,few,14,TRBV11-2,TGTGCCAGCAGCTTAGGACAGGGAGAGGGCGAGCAGTACTTC,CASSLGQGEGEQYF
TRBJ2-3,TRBD1,.,15,TRBV19,TGTGCCAGTACCGGGGACAGGGGGCGCAGGGATACGCAGTATTTT,CASTGDRGRRDTQYF
TRBJ1-1,.,.,13,TRBV19,TGTGCCAGTAGGGGGCAATTGAACACTGAAGCTTTCTTT,CASRGQLNTEAFF
TRBJ2-3,TRBD2,once,14,TRBV9,TGTGCCAGCAGCGTAGCAGCGGGAGGAGATACGCAGTATTTT,CASSVAAGGDTQYF
TRBJ1-1,.,.,15,TRBV9,TGTGCCAGCAGCGACCGAGATTTGTGGGGGGCTGAAGCTTTCTTT,CASSDRDLWGAEAFF
TRBJ2-3,.,once,16,TRBV4-1,TGCGCCAGCAGCCAAAGGGCAGGGGGGTTCACAGATACGCAGTATTTT,CASSQRAGGFTDTQYF
TRBJ2-3,TRBD2,.,15,TRBV29-1,TGCAGCGTTGCAATGGGACTAGCGGGACCAGATACGCAGTATTTT,CSVAMGLAGPDTQYF
TRBJ2-3,TRBD2,few,14,TRBV30,TGTGCCTGGAATTGGGGCGGGAGTACGGATACGCAGTATTTT,CAWNWGGSTDTQYF
TRBJ2-7,TRBD2,.,15,TRBV4-1,TGCGCCAGCAGCCAACCCTCTAGCGGGAAATACGAGCAGTACTTC,CASSQPSSGKYEQYF
TRBJ2-2,TRBD1,.,15,TRBV25-1,TGTGCCAGCAGAGAGGGGACAGGGTTTACCGGGGAGCTGTTTTTT,CASREGTGFTGELFF
TRBJ1-3,.,.,14,TRBV7-3,TGTGCCAGCAGCCCCCAGGGAAGTGGAAACACCATATATTTT,CASSPQGSGNTIYF
TRBJ2-5,TRBD2,.,17,TRBV4-2,TGTGCCAGCAGCCAAGATAGTGGCGGGAGCGGGCAAGAGACCCAGTACTTC,CASSQDSGGSGQETQYF
TRBJ1-4,.,.,14,TRBV27,TGTGCCAGCAGTCTTATTTCAACTAATGAAAAACTGTTTTTT,CASSLISTNEKLFF
TRBJ2-7,TRBD2,.,15,TRBV6-5,TGTGCCAGCAGCCTGGGTCCCAGCGGGGGTTACGAGCAGTACTTC,CASSLGPSGGYEQYF
TRBJ2-2,.,.,13,TRBV10-3,TGTGCCATCAGGGAAGGGAGGACCGGGGAGCTGTTTTTT,CAIREGRTGELFF
TRBJ1-1,.,.,13,TRBV29-1,TGCAGCTCCGCCGAGGGAACGAACACTGAAGCTTTCTTT,CSSAEGTNTEAFF
TRBJ2-7,TRBD1,few,15,TRBV7-3,TGTGCCAGCAGCTGGGGGACAGGGGACACCTACGAGCAGTACTTC,CASSWGTGDTYEQYF
TRBJ2-1,TRBD1,.,14,TRBV5-1,TGCGCCAGCAGCTTGAGCAGGGGGAAGAATGAGCAGTTCTTC,CASSLSRGKNEQFF
TRBJ2-1,TRBD2,.,16,TRBV4-1,TGCGCCAGCAGCGCCTCCGGGACTAGCGTCTACAATGAGCAGTTCTTC,CASSASGTSVYNEQFF
TRBJ1-1,.,once,13,TRBV6-1,TGTGCCAGCAGTGGCCTACTACTAACTGAAGCTTTCTTT,CASSGLLLTEAFF
TRBJ2-7,.,.,12,TRBV30,TGTGCCTGGAGTGTATGGACTCGCGAGCAGTACTTC,CAWSVWTREQYF
TRBJ1-4,TRBD1,once,16,TRBV7-8,TGTGCCAGCTGTTTAGGCCGAGGGACAGGAAACGAAAAACTGTTTTTT,CASCLGRGTGNEKLFF
TRBJ2-3,.,few,14,TRBV5-4,TGTGCCAGCAGCTGGGCGGGCAACACAGATACGCAGTATTTT,CASSWAGNTDTQYF
TRBJ1-2,.,.,15,TRBV4-1,TGCGCCAGCAGCCAGCCCAGTAGCGCGGTCTATGGCTACACCTTC,CASSQPSSAVYGYTF
TRBJ2-6,TRBD1,once,18,TRBV18,TGTGCCAGCTCACCGACAGGGGGCCTTAGCTCTGGGGCCAACGTCCTGACTTTC,CASSPTGGLSSGANVLTF
TRBJ1-1,.,.,13,TRBV6-1,TGTGCCAGCAGAGAGACTATGAACACTGAAGCTTTCTTT,CASRETMNTEAFF
TRBJ2-2,.,few,13,TRBV6-4,TGTGCCAGCAGTGAGCGGGACACCGGGGAGCTGTTTTTT,CASSERDTGELFF
TRBJ2-7,TRBD2,.,14,TRBV5-1,TGCGCCAGCAGCTTTCGACTAGCGGGTTACGAGCAGTACTTC,CASSFRLAGYEQYF
TRBJ2-1,TRBD2,.,16,TRBV5-1,TGCGCCAGCAGCCCGCCTCTAGCGGAGACGTACAATGAGCAGTTCTTC,CASSPPLAETYNEQFF
TRBJ2-1,TRBD2,few,15,TRBV7-2,TGTGCCAGCAGCCCCCCCGGGACTAGCGGGACTGAGCAGTTCTTC,CASSPPGTSGTEQFF
TRBJ2-5,.,.,11,TRBV5-4,TGTGCCAGCAGCTTGCGGGAGACCCAGTACTTC,CASSLRETQYF
TRBJ2-2,TRBD2,.,15,TRBV9,TGTGCCAGCAGCGTTAGCGGGAGAAACACCGGGGAGCTGTTTTTT,CASSVSGRNTGELFF
TRBJ2-7,.,once,14,TRBV2,TGTGCCAGCAGCGTACAGGGATCTTTGAACGAGCAGTACTTC,CASSVQGSLNEQYF
TRBJ2-1,TRBD2,few,15,TRBV5-1,TGCGCCAGCGGCCAAGGCCTAGCGGATTATGGGGAGCAGTTCTTC,CASGQGLADYGEQFF
TRBJ2-1,TRBD1,.,15,TRBV6-4,TGTGCCAGCAGTGACGGAGGGACAGGGGGGGATGAGCAGTTCTTC,CASSDGGTGGDEQFF
TRBJ2-4,.,few,16,TRBV5-1,TGCGCCAGCAGCTTGGCCTCGGGAGAGCCCAAAAACATTCAGTACTTC,CASSLASGEPKNIQYF
TRBJ1-4,TRBD1,.,15,TRBV5-1,TGCGCCAGCAGCGGATCCGGGACAGATCATGAAAAACTGTTTTTT,CASSGSGTDHEKLFF